Following are 6 T cell receptor beta chains from one sample sequenced in a study of blood T cell repertoires in COVID-19. Assay used: immunoSEQ multiplex PCR; TCRdb lists only in-frame clones, some missing. This sample yields fewer than 250,000 clones, of which around 84% are seen a single time; roughly 10% belongs to the top ten. The sample taken for sequencing was peripheral blood. The receptors stem from a woman over 75 with COVID-19, enrolled during active disease.

This clone was recorded only once. The chain couples TRBV27 to TRBJ2-7; possibly TRBD2 for D (7 bases). CDR3 length: 16 amino acids. Germline CDR1 and CDR2: MNHEY and SMNVEV (reference sequence). The V end lost 3 bases, the J end lost 2 bases, and 17 bases lay between the germline ends. DNA of the CDR3: TGTGCCAGCAGTTTGCGGGGGACAAGAAGAACCTACGAGCAGTACTTC. It yields the protein CASSLRGTRRTYEQYF.

The V call is TRBV7-9, the J call TRBJ1-4; no firm D call. Per the germline V gene, CDR1 is SEHNR and CDR2 is FQNEAQ (reference sequence). With 3 bases removed from V and 0 bases from J, the gap between germline ends came to 8 bases. There are 15 residues in the CDR3. The CDR3 loop reads CASSLSQATNEKLFF. CDR3 in DNA: TGTGCCAGCAGCTTGTCCCAGGCAACTAATGAAAAACTGTTTTTT.

In this sample, this clone turned up once. V usage is TRBV18 and J usage is TRBJ1-1; D uncertain. CDR3 size: 14 residues. Germline V gene lookup returns CDR1 KGHSH and CDR2 LQKENI. Trimming took 2 bases from V and 0 from J, leaving 7 bases between them. Written as DNA, the CDR3 is TGTGCCAGCTCACCAGGGCTCCTGAACACTGAAGCTTTCTTT. This gives the protein CASSPGLLNTEAFF.

The J gene is TRBJ2-2, the V gene TRBV3-1 (or the pseudogene TRBV3-2); no definite D call. The germline CDR1 and CDR2 sequences are LGHDT and YNNKEL (reference sequence). The CDR3 covers 13 residues. V gave up 1 base and J gave up 6 bases, with 6 bases separating them. Here the CDR3 reads CASSQGLSGELFF. The CDR3 nucleotides are TGTGCCAGCAGCCAAGGGCTTTCCGGGGAGCTGTTTTTT.

A few counts support this clone. The chain recombines TRBV6-5 with TRBJ1-1; 8 bases map to TRBD1. This CDR3 has 13 residues. The V gene's germline CDR1 is MNHEY and CDR2 SVGAGI. J gave up 7 bases and V 6 bases, and 7 bases lay outside the gene matches. The CDR3 DNA sequence: TGTGCCAGCAGGCGTACAGGGGGGCTTGAAGCTTTCTTT. Amino acid sequence: CASRRTGGLEAFF.

The V call is TRBV5-4, the J call TRBJ1-2; 7 nucleotides match TRBD1. CDR1 and CDR2 from the germline V gene are SGHNT and YYREEE (reference sequence). V lost 0 bases to trimming and J lost 5 bases; unmatched junction nucleotides: 16. The length of the CDR3 is 18 residues. This chain's CDR3 is CASSLGSSSGTVVYGYTF. The CDR3 DNA follows: TGTGCCAGCAGCTTGGGTAGTTCTTCCGGGACAGTCGTATATGGCTACACCTTC.